Listed here are 10 T cell receptor beta chains from one sample, sequenced in a study of shared clonotypes between healthy human individuals. TCRdb's copy holds only in-frame clones and misses some; the assay was immunoSEQ multiplex PCR. The data show some 1,600,000 clones, 95% to 99% seen once. Sequencing used naive CD4+ T cells sorted from blood. Subset in this sample: CD45RA+ positively selected. The origin of the receptors is a man aged 25-45 years in good health.

The chain has TRBV7-2 and TRBJ2-1; D ambiguous. The CDR3 covers 15 residues. Deletions cut 0 bases from V and 6 bases from J, with 12 bases between. Looked up from germline, CDR1 is SGHTA and CDR2 is FQGNSA. CDR3 loop: CASSLAAVTLNEQFF. DNA of the CDR3: TGTGCCAGCAGCTTAGCGGCGGTCACCCTCAATGAGCAGTTCTTC.

The genes are TRBV7-8 and TRBJ2-7; D may be TRBD1 (7 bases). V lost 2 bases to trimming and J lost 9 bases, with 20 bases between them. The CDR3 runs 15 residues. Germline V gene lookup returns CDR1 SGHVS and CDR2 FQNEAQ. The CDR3 coding sequence is TGTGCCAGCAGCTTAAGGGTAGGCAGGGGGGAAGCGCAGTACTTC. Its translation is CASSLRVGRGEAQYF.

V and J are TRBV18 and TRBJ2-3; no reliable D call. V was clipped by 0 bases and J by 6 bases, with 19 bases between them. The length of the CDR3 is 17 residues. Germline CDR1 and CDR2: KGHSH and LQKENI. CDR3 amino acids: CASSPPGRFSSADTQYF. In DNA, the CDR3 is TGTGCCAGCTCACCACCCGGCAGGTTTAGCTCCGCGGATACGCAGTATTTT.

V gene TRBV5-1 combines with J gene TRBJ2-4; D is uncertain. The CDR3 has 14 amino acids. Germline CDR1 reads SGHRS; CDR2 reads YFSETQ. V was trimmed by 5 bases and J by 0 bases, leaving 9 bases between them. CDR3 region: CASRQTLAKNIQYF. CDR3 coding DNA: TGCGCCAGCAGGCAGACATTAGCCAAAAACATTCAGTACTTC. The full variable domain, its missing parts supplied by reference TRBV5-1 and TRBJ2-4, is KAGVTQTPRYLIKTRGQQVTLSCSPISGHRSVSWYQQTPGQGLQFLFEYFSETQRNKGNFPGRFSGRQFSNSRSEMNVSTLELGDSALYLCASRQTLAKNIQYFGAGTRLSVL.

The chain recombines TRBV7-9 with TRBJ2-1; no definite D call. Trimming pared 5 bases from V and 3 bases from J, leaving 11 bases between. The CDR3 is 14 amino acids. Germline lookup yields CDR1 SEHNR and CDR2 FQNEAQ (reference sequence). The chain's CDR3 is CASSQKTNYNEQFF. The CDR3 nucleotides read TGTGCCAGCAGCCAAAAAACTAACTACAATGAGCAGTTCTTC.

The CDR3 nucleotides read TGCGCCAGCAGCCAAGATTTGGTACACCCTCGGCCCCAGCATTTT. This translates into CASSQDLVHPRPQHF. The rearrangement joins TRBV4-3 to TRBJ1-5, with D hard to call. Per germline, CDR1 LGHNA and CDR2 YSLEER. CDR3 length: 15 amino acids. Trimming left V 0 bases short and J 9 bases short, with 15 bases between.

For this clone: Other DNA variants within this sample encode the same CDR3. V gene TRBV11-3 combines with J gene TRBJ2-1; D may match TRBD1 or TRBD2 (5 bases each). Germline lookup yields CDR1 SGHNT and CDR2 YENEEA. Trimming stripped 1 base from V and 0 bases from J, with 7 bases between. The CDR3 totals 15 residues. CDR3 amino acids: CASSLGGVSYNEQFF. The DNA for the CDR3 is TGTGCCAGCAGCTTAGGAGGGGTCTCCTACAATGAGCAGTTCTTC.

This clone was counted a single time. Other DNA sequences of this sample code for an identical CDR3. CDR3 in amino acids: CAWSAGRRSYEQYF. In DNA, the CDR3 is TGTGCCTGGAGTGCGGGCCGTCGATCCTACGAGCAGTACTTC. The chain recombines TRBV30 with TRBJ2-7; D gene ambiguous. Germline CDR1 reads GTSNPN; CDR2 reads SVGIG (reference sequence). Trimming pared 1 base from V and 1 base from J, leaving 11 bases between. The CDR3 sequence is 14 residues long.

This rearrangement joins TRBV7-9 to TRBJ2-1, with 8 bases aligning to TRBD2. V shed 5 bases, J shed 1 base, and the junction held 10 bases outside the gene matches. The CDR3 is 17 residues long. The germline V gene encodes CDR1 SEHNR and CDR2 FQNEAQ (reference sequence). The CDR3 spells CASSPWGSGGSYNEQFF. The CDR3 DNA follows: TGTGCCAGCAGCCCATGGGGATCGGGAGGGTCCTACAATGAGCAGTTCTTC.

The rearrangement links TRBV9 to TRBJ2-7; 10 nucleotides align to TRBD2. This CDR3 region has 16 residues. Trimming cost V 4 bases and J 7 bases; bases outside gene matches: 14. Germline V lookup: CDR1 SGDLS, CDR2 YYNGEE. The CDR3 DNA sequence: TGTGCCAGCAGCATAGGGAGCGGGAGGGCCCTATATGAGCAGTACTTC. The encoded protein is CASSIGSGRALYEQYF.